The rows below give T cell receptor beta chains drawn from one sample of a study of T cell repertoires in cytomegalovirus infection. TCRdb redid the calling of the reads with MiXCR, one entry per CDR3 protein. The table lists hundreds of thousands of distinct CDR3 sequences, under 40% of them singletons. The sequenced sample consisted of PBMCs. All receptors derive from a human donor in good health (CMV status not recorded). Some clones in this sample may be carry-over from other donors' samples. The CDR3 runs from the conserved cysteine through the conserved F or W. The D gene is left open where the match is weak. Size tells how often a clone was seen (once, few, many) or the class of an expanded clone, and some rows leave it out.

v_call	d_call	j_call	clone_size	cdr3_aa	cdr3_nt
TRBV27	NA	TRBJ1-6	NA	CASSTARSNSPLHF	TGTGCCAGCAGTACCGCCCGTTCTAATTCACCCCTCCACTTT
TRBV2	NA	TRBJ1-5	NA	CASSVDTLNQPQHF	TGTGCCAGCAGTGTAGACACGCTAAATCAGCCCCAGCATTTT
TRBV7-2	NA	TRBJ2-5	many	CASSSTRSGTQYF	TGTGCCAGCAGCTCAACTCGATCGGGGACCCAGTACTTC
TRBV20-1	TRBD1	TRBJ2-7	few	CSAQPGQGKRYEQYF	TGCAGTGCCCAACCGGGACAGGGGAAGCGCTACGAGCAGTACTTC
TRBV7-2	NA	TRBJ2-7	few	CASSAEEYEQYF	TGTGCCAGCAGCGCGGAGGAATACGAGCAGTACTTC
TRBV10-2	TRBD1	TRBJ2-1	many	CASSHGQGGYNEQFF	TGCGCCAGCAGTCACGGACAGGGGGGCTACAATGAGCAGTTCTTC
TRBV9	NA	TRBJ2-3	NA	CASSTGPGTQYF	TGTGCCAGCAGCACGGGCCCGGGCACGCAGTATTTT
TRBV7-9	NA	TRBJ2-7	few	CASSAQGPTGEQYF	TGTGCCAGCAGCGCTCAGGGACCCACGGGGGAGCAGTACTTC
TRBV20-1	TRBD1	TRBJ1-2	once	CSALTGGAHNYGYTF	TGCAGTGCCCTGACAGGGGGCGCGCATAACTATGGCTACACCTTC
TRBV27	NA	TRBJ2-5	few	CASSPADGAKRPQYF	TGTGCCAGCAGTCCGGCAGACGGTGCCAAGAGACCCCAGTACTTC
TRBV7-9	NA	TRBJ2-2	NA	CASSLGVTTGELFF	TGTGCCAGCAGCTTAGGAGTGACCACCGGGGAGCTGTTTTTT
TRBV7-6	NA	TRBJ2-2	NA	CASSLEAMGTGELFF	TGTGCCAGCAGCTTAGAGGCTATGGGCACCGGGGAGCTGTTTTTT
TRBV6-2/TRBV6-3	NA	TRBJ1-4	few	CASTSRQGRAEKLFF	TGTGCCAGCACCTCACGGCAGGGGAGGGCCGAAAAACTGTTTTTT
TRBV11-2	NA	TRBJ2-2	many	CASSLTYTGELFF	TGTGCCAGCAGCTTAACCTACACCGGGGAGCTGTTTTTT
TRBV20-1	NA	TRBJ2-1	NA	CSATQQNYNEQFF	TGCAGTGCTACCCAACAGAACTACAATGAGCAGTTCTTC
TRBV29-1	NA	TRBJ2-6	NA	CSVEDPTISSGANVLTF	TGCAGCGTTGAAGATCCGACAATCAGCTCTGGGGCCAACGTCCTGACTTTC
TRBV28	TRBD1	TRBJ2-5	NA	CASSNTSGTGKERETQYF	TGTGCCAGCAGTAACACCTCCGGGACAGGAAAAGAACGGGAGACCCAGTACTTC
TRBV20-1	TRBD1	TRBJ1-5	NA	CSAQPRGTGTYSNQPQHF	TGCAGTGCTCAACCAAGGGGGACAGGGACTTATAGCAATCAGCCCCAGCATTTT
TRBV28	NA	TRBJ1-4	few	CASSFLPANEKLFF	TGTGCCAGCAGTTTCCTCCCGGCTAATGAAAAACTGTTTTTT
TRBV5-1	NA	TRBJ1-1	NA	CASSLAGTRATEAFF	TGCGCCAGCAGCTTGGCCGGGACCCGGGCAACTGAAGCTTTCTTT
TRBV7-9	TRBD1	TRBJ1-6	NA	CASSLGSGTGFSSPLHF	TGTGCCAGCAGCTTAGGATCCGGGACAGGGTTCAGTTCACCCCTCCACTTT
TRBV6-2/TRBV6-3	TRBD1	TRBJ1-5	many	CASRDGTGGFVRSNQPQHF	TGTGCCAGCAGGGACGGGACAGGGGGCTTCGTTAGGAGCAATCAGCCCCAGCATTTT
TRBV19	NA	TRBJ2-2	few	CASDDRPNTGELFF	TGTGCCAGTGATGACAGGCCGAACACCGGGGAGCTGTTTTTT
TRBV15	TRBD1	TRBJ2-1	few	CATSRPGQGYNEQFF	TGTGCCACCAGCAGGCCGGGACAGGGCTACAATGAGCAGTTCTTC
TRBV10-2	TRBD1	TRBJ1-1	NA	CASNPGQGEAFF	TGCGCCAGCAACCCGGGACAGGGTGAAGCTTTCTTT
TRBV19	NA	TRBJ1-5	NA	CASSNSGVGNQPQHF	TGTGCCAGTAGTAATTCGGGGGTTGGCAATCAGCCCCAGCATTTT
TRBV2	NA	TRBJ2-1	NA	CASSVTFYEQFF	TGTGCCAGCAGTGTGACCTTCTACGAGCAGTTCTTC
TRBV19	TRBD1	TRBJ2-5	NA	CASSTTGARETPYF	TGTGCCAGTAGTACCACAGGGGCGCGAGAGACCCCGTACTTC
TRBV19	NA	TRBJ2-1	NA	CASSTGPTSSYNEQFF	TGTGCCAGTAGTACCGGACCGACGAGCTCCTACAATGAGCAGTTCTTC
TRBV12-5	TRBD2	TRBJ2-5	few	CASGTASGGQETQYF	TGTGCTAGTGGTACCGCTAGCGGGGGCCAAGAGACCCAGTACTTC
TRBV10-3	NA	TRBJ2-2	NA	CASEGAGTGELFF	TGTGCCTCGGAGGGGGCGGGCACCGGGGAGCTGTTTTTT
TRBV4-2	TRBD1	TRBJ1-1	NA	CSSSQEGTGNRAFF	TGTTCTAGCAGCCAGGAAGGGACAGGGAACAGAGCTTTCTTT
TRBV11-2	NA	TRBJ2-3	NA	CASSLDRPPRWQYF	TGTGCCAGCAGCTTAGATCGTCCCCCGCGGTGGCAGTATTTT
TRBV7-2	NA	TRBJ2-1	NA	CASSLEALSSYNEQLF	TGTGCCAGCAGCTTAGAGGCCCTAAGCTCCTACAATGAGCAGTTATTC
TRBV7-6	TRBD1	TRBJ2-7	NA	CSSSLVFSDRIHYEQYF	TGTTCCAGCAGCTTAGTTTTTTCGGACAGGATCCACTACGAGCAGTACTTC
TRBV7-9	NA	TRBJ2-3	few	CASSLVTGVLTFSTDTQYF	TGTGCCAGCAGCTTAGTTACAGGCGTCCTTACCTTTAGCACAGATACGCAGTATTTT
TRBV25-1	NA	TRBJ1-6	NA	CASSDLDRTYNSPLHF	TGTGCCAGCAGTGATTTAGACAGGACCTATAATTCACCCCTCCACTTT
TRBV19	TRBD1	TRBJ1-5	few	CASSYGQGSQPQHF	TGTGCCAGTTCCTATGGACAGGGCTCTCAGCCCCAGCATTTT